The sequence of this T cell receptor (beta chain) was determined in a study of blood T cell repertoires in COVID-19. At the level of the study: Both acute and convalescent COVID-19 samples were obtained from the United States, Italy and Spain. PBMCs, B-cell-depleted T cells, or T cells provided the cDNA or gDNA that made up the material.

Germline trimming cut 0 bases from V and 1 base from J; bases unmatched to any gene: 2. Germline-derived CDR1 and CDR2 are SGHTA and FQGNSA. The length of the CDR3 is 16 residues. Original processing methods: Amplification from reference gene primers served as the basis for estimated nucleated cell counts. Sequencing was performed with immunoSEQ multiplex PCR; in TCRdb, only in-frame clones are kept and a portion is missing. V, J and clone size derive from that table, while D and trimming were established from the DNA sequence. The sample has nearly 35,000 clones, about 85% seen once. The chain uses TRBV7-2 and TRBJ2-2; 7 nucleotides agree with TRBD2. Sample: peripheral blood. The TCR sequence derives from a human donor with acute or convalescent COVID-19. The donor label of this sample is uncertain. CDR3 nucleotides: TGTGCCAGCAGCTTAGCGGGCGGGGGGAACACCGGGGAGCTGTTTTTT. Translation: CASSLAGGGNTGELFF.